This TCR beta chain was identified in a study of cytomegalovirus exposure and HLA in healthy donors. Overall study results and limits: Most TCR sequences were uncommon, yet certain public TCRs appeared in many donors.

To note about this clone: Its antigen remains unknown.

With 60 Vbeta and 13 Jbeta primers, the PCR was carried out. Here immunoSEQ multiplex PCR was the method, and the copy in TCRdb shows in-frame clones only, minus some. In the table there are approximately 150,000 clones, around 85% of which are singletons. After removal of 4 bases from V and 3 bases from J, the junction contained 2 bases not matched to a gene. The CDR3 contains 14 residues. Per the germline V gene, CDR1 is SGHRS and CDR2 is YFSETQ. The sequence was collected from a male donor in good health and CMV-seronegative. V is TRBV5-1 and J is TRBJ1-4, with 8 bases aligning to TRBD1. Sequencing was performed on PBMCs. The CDR3 sequence is CASSRDRPNEKLFF. DNA of the CDR3: TGCGCCAGCAGCCGGGACAGGCCTAATGAAAAACTGTTTTTT.